These 9 T cell receptor beta chains share one sample of origin, sequenced in a study of blood T cells in healthy people across ages (dated by TCRdb to between 2015 and 2017). Receptor libraries were prepared by 5' RACE. TCRdb records Illumina HiSeq 2500 as the sequencer. A second PCR of about 6 to 11 cycles was performed with a sample-barcoded 5' primer and a J-beta primer mix. The raw public data were reprocessed by TCRdb itself: fastp quality trimming at Q25, MiXCR clonotype calling, in-frame beta chains only. One record per CDR3 amino acid sequence lists the most common genes and DNA. This sample has more than 650,000 distinct CDR3 sequences in its table, and roughly 24% of those were observed once. The ten largest clones take up 3% of the sample. This same sample was also taken into another study, of T cells of mothers and their children.

Sequenced sample: blood. These receptors originate from a boy aged 5-17 years in good health.

Only a few counts were recorded for this clonotype. The rearrangement uses TRBV7-9 and TRBJ1-2; no clear D. Germline V gives CDR1 SEHNR, CDR2 FQNEAQ (reference sequence). This CDR3 is 13 amino acids long. Trimming left V 2 bases short and J 7 bases short, with 11 bases between. The CDR3 DNA sequence: TGTGCCAGCAGCTTAATGGGTTCGGGTGGCTACACCTTC. The encoded protein is CASSLMGSGGYTF.

Worth noting for this clonotype: Its ends do not fully match the called genes, so a read error is possible. This chain joins TRBV2 and TRBJ1-2; 9 bases are shared with TRBD1. The CDR3 sequence is 14 residues long. Germline CDR1 reads SNHLY; CDR2 reads FYNNEI. CDR3 sequence (DNA): TGTGCCAGCAGCCACGGGACAGGGAACTATGGCCACACCTTC. Protein sequence: CASSHGTGNYGHTF.

This chain connects TRBV4-1 to TRBJ2-5; D not certain. The last part of the DNA fits TRBJ2-7 better; the J call may be wrong. Germline CDR1 is MGHRA and CDR2 is YSYEKL. The CDR3 extends over 15 amino acids. DNA for the CDR3: TGCGCCAGCAGCCAAGGTAGGGCTAGCTCCTACGAGCAGTACTTC. Translation gives CASSQGRASSYEQYF.

The rearrangement joins TRBV10-3 to TRBJ2-5, with 9 bases lining up with TRBD1. Trimming cost V 6 bases and J 4 bases; bases outside gene matches: 9. The CDR3 is 15 residues long. CDR1 is ENHRY and CDR2 is SYGVKD in the germline V gene. The CDR3: CAISPAQGAGETQYF. CDR3 coding DNA: TGTGCCATCAGCCCCGCACAGGGGGCGGGAGAGACCCAGTACTTC.

This sequence joins TRBV6-5 and TRBJ2-7, with D tentatively TRBD1 (7 bases). Germline V gene data show CDR1 as MNHEY and CDR2 as SVGAGI. The CDR3 has 14 amino acids. V lost 2 bases, J lost 2 bases, and 10 bases lay in between. CDR3 nucleotide sequence: TGTGCCAGCAGTTACCGCGGGACAGCCTACGAGCAGTACTTC. Protein: CASSYRGTAYEQYF.

This clonotype showed up just a few times. This chain links TRBV13 with TRBJ2-7; possibly TRBD1 for D (6 bases). Germline V gene data show CDR1 as PRHDT and CDR2 as FYEKMQ (reference sequence). Between the trimmed V and J ends, which lost 1 base and 0 bases, there was a span of 10 bases. The CDR3 consists of 15 residues. The CDR3 nucleotides read TGTGCCAGCAGCTTAGACAGGGATTACTCCTACGAGCAGTACTTC. Translation: CASSLDRDYSYEQYF.

This chain joins TRBV4-2 and TRBJ2-5; D may be TRBD2 (5 bases). Germline V lookup: CDR1 LGHNA, CDR2 YNFKEQ. CDR3 size: 15 residues. The V end lost 0 bases, the J end lost 1 base, and 9 bases lay between the germline ends. CDR3 DNA: TGTGCCAGCAGCCAAGAGCTTCTAGCCCAAGAGACCCAGTACTTC. Translation: CASSQELLAQETQYF.

J is TRBJ1-1 and V is TRBV6-1; the D gene is possibly TRBD1 (5 bases). V was cut by 7 bases and J by 3 bases, with 12 bases left in between. The CDR3 has 13 residues. CDR1 and CDR2 (germline): MNHNS, SASEGT. CDR3 in DNA: TGTGCCAGCACTAGGACAAGGGACACTGAAGCTTTCTTT. Amino acid sequence: CASTRTRDTEAFF.

This clonotype was counted a few times. The rearrangement joins TRBV20-1 to TRBJ2-5; D gene ambiguous. Trimming shortened V by 1 base and J by 2 bases, and 11 bases separated the two germline ends. Germline assignment: CDR1 DFQATT and CDR2 SNEGSKA (reference sequence). The CDR3 length is 14 residues. Written as DNA, the CDR3 is TGCAGTGCTAGAGGGCCGATCTCACAAGAGACCCAGTACTTC. This codes for CSARGPISQETQYF.